One sample yielded the 25 T cell receptor beta chains listed below, sequenced in a study of long-term antiretroviral therapy in people with HIV. They ran version v3.0 of the immunoSEQ assay at survey level. Profiling relied on immunoSEQ multiplex PCR, and the TCRdb table lists in-frame clones only, not all of them. Altogether 15,000 to 20,000 clones are present, 79% being singletons, with the ten largest covering 8%. Sequencing was performed on unsorted PBMCs, taken at the start of antiretroviral therapy. The receptor set was obtained from a man younger than 45 with HIV.

The chain couples TRBV11-2 to TRBJ1-1; TRBD1 matches at 8 bases. This CDR3 is built from 14 residues. Germline-derived CDR1 and CDR2 are SGHAT and FQNNGV. Trimming removed 6 bases from V and 4 bases from J; junction bases left unmatched: 7. CDR3 protein: CASRLTGEGTEAFF. As DNA, the CDR3 is TGTGCCAGCAGGCTGACAGGGGAGGGCACTGAAGCTTTCTTT. The full variable domain, its missing parts supplied by reference TRBV11-2 and TRBJ1-1, is EAGVAQSPRYKIIEKRQSVAFWCNPISGHATLYWYQQILGQGPKLLIQFQNNGVVDDSQLPKDRFSAERLKGVDSTLKIQPAKLEDSAVYLCASRLTGEGTEAFFGQGTRLTVV.

By share of the sample, this clone is medium-sized. The chain carries TRBV5-1 and TRBJ2-2; D gene uncertain. Germline V gene data show CDR1 as SGHRS and CDR2 as YFSETQ. There are 14 residues in the CDR3. Between the trimmed V and J ends, which lost 2 bases and 6 bases, there was a span of 11 bases. CDR3 protein: CASSFGPAPGELFF. CDR3 DNA sequence: TGCGCCAGCAGCTTCGGACCAGCGCCCGGGGAGCTGTTTTTT.

The chain recombines TRBV27 with TRBJ2-1, with TRBD2 matching over 7 bases. The CDR3 extends over 15 amino acids. The trim removed 1 base at V and 3 bases at J, leaving 3 bases unmatched. The germline V gene encodes CDR1 MNHEY and CDR2 SMNVEV (reference sequence). CDR3 amino acids: CASSLLGGGYNEQFF. The CDR3 bases are TGTGCCAGCAGTTTATTGGGGGGGGGCTACAATGAGCAGTTCTTC.

With regard to this clone: At one end the junction does not follow the germline gene, possibly because of a read error. This rearrangement joins TRBV19 to TRBJ1-1; TRBD1 might be the D (6 bases). In germline, CDR1 is LNHDA, CDR2 SQIVND (reference sequence). This CDR3 has 16 amino acids. DNA of the CDR3: TGTGCCAGTAGTATCCCCTCTGGGGGGCTGAAAACTGAAGCTTTCTTT. It yields the protein CASSIPSGGLKTEAFF.

The rearrangement joins TRBV29-1 to TRBJ1-5, with D possibly being TRBD1 (6 bases). The CDR3 spans 13 residues. The germline CDR1 and CDR2 sequences are SQVTM and ANQGSEA. Trimming pared 1 base from V and 5 bases from J, leaving 9 bases between. For the CDR3, the DNA is TGCAGCGTTGAAGTGGGGGGCGATCAGCCCCAGCATTTT. Translation: CSVEVGGDQPQHF.

This clone was detected only once. The V gene is TRBV9, the J gene TRBJ1-6; perhaps TRBD1 as D (5 bases). Germline V gives CDR1 SGDLS, CDR2 YYNGEE. The CDR3 runs 15 residues. Trimming took off 0 bases at V and 6 bases at J, with 10 bases between the two ends. The CDR3 here is CASSVADRANSPLHF. CDR3 bases: TGTGCCAGCAGCGTAGCCGACAGAGCTAATTCACCCCTCCACTTT. The full variable domain, in which reference TRBV9 and TRBJ1-6 provide the parts outside the CDR3, is DSGVTQTPKHLITATGQRVTLRCSPRSGDLSVYWYQQSLDQGLQFLIQYYNGEERAKGNILERFSAQQFPDLHSELNLSSLELGDSALYFCASSVADRANSPLHFGNGTRLTVT.

This clone came up a few times. The chain combines TRBV7-2 with TRBJ2-7; D not certain. Germline CDR1 SGHTA, CDR2 FQGNSA. The CDR3 is made up of 12 amino acids. V lost 5 bases to trimming and J lost 5 bases, with 10 bases between them. CDR3 nucleotides: TGTGCCAGCAGCCGAGGAAACCACGAGCAGTACTTC. Translated, it gives CASSRGNHEQYF.

The chain uses TRBV5-1 and TRBJ2-1, with 9 nucleotides matching TRBD1. The CDR3 loop spans 17 amino acids. Unmatched junction bases numbered 4, after V lost 0 bases and J lost 0 bases. Germline CDR1 reads SGHRS; CDR2 reads YFSETQ. In DNA form, the CDR3 reads TGCGCCAGCAGCTTGGTGGGGACAGGGAGCTCCTACAATGAGCAGTTCTTC. It is translated as CASSLVGTGSSYNEQFF.

The count of this clone is one. This chain uses TRBV13 with TRBJ2-7; D not resolved. From germline, CDR1 is PRHDT and CDR2 FYEKMQ (reference sequence). The CDR3 contains 13 residues. V shed 1 base and J shed 5 bases, with 9 bases lying between them. CDR3 loop: CASSLAGYDEQYF. In nucleotides, the CDR3 is TGTGCCAGCAGCTTAGCCGGTTATGACGAGCAGTACTTC.

The chain employs TRBV6-6 and TRBJ1-3; maybe TRBD1 (6 bases). Germline CDR1 MNHNY, CDR2 SVGAGI (reference sequence). The CDR3 totals 16 residues. The V gene lost 5 bases and the J gene lost 1 base, with 15 bases spanning the gap. CDR3 sequence reads: CASSSLWDISGNTIYF. CDR3 bases: TGTGCCAGCAGTAGCTTATGGGACATTTCTGGAAACACCATATATTTT.

This clone occurred once. The chain has TRBV6-6 and TRBJ1-2; 11 bases line up with TRBD1. The J segment lost 5 bases and the V segment lost 2 bases, leaving 7 bases of the junction unmatched. The length of the CDR3 is 16 residues. Per the germline V gene, CDR1 is MNHNY and CDR2 is SVGAGI (reference sequence). DNA of the CDR3: TGTGCCAGCAGTTACCCGGGGACAGGGGGAAGATATGGCTACACCTTC. It codes for CASSYPGTGGRYGYTF.

This chain connects TRBV5-1 to TRBJ1-1; 7 nucleotides agree with TRBD1. This CDR3 region has 14 residues. The ends lost 4 bases at V and 5 bases at J; junction bases unmatched: 8. Germline V gene sequence: CDR1 SGHRS, CDR2 YFSETQ. CDR3 sequence: CASSRDSLGTEAFF. Written as DNA, the CDR3 is TGCGCCAGCAGCCGGGACAGCCTGGGGACTGAAGCTTTCTTT. Variable domain in full (rest from reference TRBV5-1 and TRBJ1-1): KAGVTQTPRYLIKTRGQQVTLSCSPISGHRSVSWYQQTPGQGLQFLFEYFSETQRNKGNFPGRFSGRQFSNSRSEMNVSTLELGDSALYLCASSRDSLGTEAFFGQGTRLTVV.

The chain uses TRBV5-1 and TRBJ2-2; the D is unclear. Between the trimmed V and J ends, which lost 0 bases and 0 bases, there was a span of 3 bases. This CDR3 has 14 amino acids. CDR1 and CDR2 (germline): SGHRS, YFSETQ. The CDR3 is CASSLDSNTGELFF. CDR3 nucleotide sequence: TGCGCCAGCAGCTTGGACTCGAACACCGGGGAGCTGTTTTTT.

This chain links TRBV10-3 with TRBJ2-1, with 9 bases lining up with TRBD1. Germline CDR1 reads ENHRY; CDR2 reads SYGVKD. The length of the CDR3 is 15 residues. After removal of 0 bases from V and 7 bases from J, the junction contained 4 bases not matched to a gene. The CDR3 sequence: CAISESDRGKNEQFF. The CDR3 nucleotides read TGTGCCATCAGTGAGTCGGACAGGGGAAAGAATGAGCAGTTCTTC.

The chain recombines TRBV7-6 with TRBJ2-3; no reliable D call. This CDR3 spans 11 amino acids. The V and J ends lost 2 bases and 5 bases respectively, with 2 bases between them. Looked up from germline, CDR1 is SGHVS and CDR2 is FNYEAQ. CDR3 protein: CASSLKDTQYF. In DNA, the CDR3 is TGTGCCAGCAGCTTAAAAGATACGCAGTATTTT. The full variable domain, completed using reference TRBV7-6 and TRBJ2-3, is GAGVSQSPRYKVTKRGQDVALRCDPISGHVSLYWYRQALGQGPEFLTYFNYEAQQDKSGLPNDRFSAERPEGSISTLTIQRTEQRDSAMYRCASSLKDTQYFGPGTRLTVL.

The chain is built from TRBV27 and TRBJ1-4; 7 bases align to TRBD1. The J segment lost 5 bases and the V segment lost 0 bases, leaving 9 bases of the junction unmatched. The CDR3 is 17 amino acids. Germline lookup yields CDR1 MNHEY and CDR2 SMNVEV (reference sequence). The CDR3 reads CASSLSKRQGGNEKLFF. In DNA form, the CDR3 reads TGTGCCAGCAGTTTATCTAAAAGGCAGGGGGGAAATGAAAAACTGTTTTTT. Combining the CDR3 with reference TRBV27 and TRBJ1-4 gives the whole variable domain EAQVTQNPRYLITVTGKKLTVTCSQNMNHEYMSWYRQDPGLGLRQIYYSMNVEVTDKGDVPEGYKVSRKEKRNFPLILESPSPNQTSLYFCASSLSKRQGGNEKLFFGSGTQLSVL.

V usage is TRBV6-1 and J usage is TRBJ1-5; no definite D call. CDR1 and CDR2 (germline): MNHNS, SASEGT. The CDR3 consists of 13 residues. Trimming removed 1 base from V and 7 bases from J, with 8 bases in between. The chain's CDR3 is CASSEEERQPQHF. The CDR3 DNA follows: TGTGCCAGCAGTGAAGAGGAGAGACAGCCCCAGCATTTT.

The chain links TRBV4-1 to TRBJ2-5; TRBD1 agrees at 7 bases. The CDR3 consists of 15 residues. Germline CDR1 and CDR2: MGHRA and YSYEKL. Trimming removed 3 bases from V and 3 bases from J; junction bases left unmatched: 7. The CDR3 spells CASSQLRQGEETQYF. CDR3 coding DNA: TGCGCCAGCAGCCAGCTCCGACAGGGAGAAGAGACCCAGTACTTC.

This rearrangement joins TRBV4-3 to TRBJ2-2, with TRBD2 identical over 10 bases. After removal of 3 bases from V and 7 bases from J, the junction contained 8 bases not matched to a gene. Per the germline V gene, CDR1 is LGHNA and CDR2 is YSLEER. This CDR3 spans 16 amino acids. The CDR3 DNA sequence: TGCGCCAGCAGCCAGCGTCTAGCGGGGGCGGGCGGGGAGCTGTTTTTT. Its translation is CASSQRLAGAGGELFF.

V usage is TRBV7-9 and J usage is TRBJ2-5, with unresolved D. Germline V gene lookup returns CDR1 SEHNR and CDR2 FQNEAQ (reference sequence). This CDR3 region has 13 residues. V dropped 1 base and J dropped 5 bases, with 8 bases sitting between them. The CDR3 spells CASSLGGDETQYF. The CDR3, as DNA: TGTGCCAGCAGCTTAGGGGGTGATGAGACCCAGTACTTC.

The V and J genes are TRBV7-9 and TRBJ1-1; possible D gene TRBD1, 5 bases. Deletions cut 2 bases from V and 6 bases from J, with 13 bases between. The CDR3 spans 14 residues. CDR1 and CDR2 from the germline V gene are SEHNR and FQNEAQ (reference sequence). The CDR3 loop reads CASSLQGRGAEAFF. CDR3 DNA sequence: TGTGCCAGCAGCTTACAAGGAAGGGGCGCTGAAGCTTTCTTT.

The rearrangement joins TRBV6-5 to TRBJ1-4; a possible D gene is TRBD1 (6 bases). Between the trimmed V and J ends, which lost 2 bases and 7 bases, there was a span of 11 bases. The CDR3 sequence is 14 residues long. Germline CDR1 is MNHEY and CDR2 is SVGAGI. The CDR3 DNA follows: TGTGCCAGCAGTTACCGGGGGGCCGGTGAAAAACTGTTTTTT. It yields the protein CASSYRGAGEKLFF.

CDR3 nucleotide sequence: TGTGCCAGCAGCATTGGGACAGGCAGTCCATCAGCTCAGCCCCAGCATTTT. Its translation is CASSIGTGSPSAQPQHF. The chain is built from TRBV5-8 and TRBJ1-5, with 8 positions matching TRBD1. The length of the CDR3 is 17 residues. Germline CDR1 and CDR2: SGHTS and YDEGEE. J was trimmed by 6 bases and V by 4 bases; bases with no gene match: 15.

This clone ranks as medium-sized. The chain uses TRBV25-1 and TRBJ2-7, with TRBD2 as a possible D gene (5 bases). V lost 3 bases, J lost 3 bases, and 12 bases lay in between. From germline, CDR1 is MGHDK and CDR2 SYGVNS. This CDR3 spans 14 amino acids. The CDR3 sequence: CASSDKRSCYEQYF. The CDR3 region has the DNA TGTGCCAGCAGTGACAAGCGGAGCTGCTACGAGCAGTACTTC.

The chain links TRBV28 to TRBJ2-3, with 7 bases identical to TRBD1. V lost 5 bases to trimming and J lost 4 bases; unmatched junction nucleotides: 6. The CDR3 has 14 residues. CDR1 MDHEN and CDR2 SYDVKM come from the germline V gene. The CDR3 DNA follows: TGTGCCAGCAGTCTGACAGGGCTGGCAGATACGCAGTATTTT. It yields the protein CASSLTGLADTQYF.